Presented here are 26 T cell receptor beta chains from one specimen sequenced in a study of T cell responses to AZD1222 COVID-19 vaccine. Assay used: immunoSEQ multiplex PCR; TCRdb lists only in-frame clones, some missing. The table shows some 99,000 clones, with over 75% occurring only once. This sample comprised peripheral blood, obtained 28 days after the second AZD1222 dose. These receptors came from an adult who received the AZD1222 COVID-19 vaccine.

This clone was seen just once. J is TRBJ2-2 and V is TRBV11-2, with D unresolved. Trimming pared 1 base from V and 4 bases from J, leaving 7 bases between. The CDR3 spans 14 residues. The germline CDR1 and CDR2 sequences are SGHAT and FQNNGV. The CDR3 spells CASSLGEVTGELFF. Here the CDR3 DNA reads TGTGCCAGCAGCTTAGGAGAGGTCACCGGGGAGCTGTTTTTT.

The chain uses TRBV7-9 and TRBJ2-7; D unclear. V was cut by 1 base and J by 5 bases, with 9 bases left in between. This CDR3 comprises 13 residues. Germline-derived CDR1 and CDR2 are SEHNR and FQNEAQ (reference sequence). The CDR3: CASSLGLAHEQYF. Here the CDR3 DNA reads TGTGCCAGCAGCTTAGGATTGGCCCACGAGCAGTACTTC.

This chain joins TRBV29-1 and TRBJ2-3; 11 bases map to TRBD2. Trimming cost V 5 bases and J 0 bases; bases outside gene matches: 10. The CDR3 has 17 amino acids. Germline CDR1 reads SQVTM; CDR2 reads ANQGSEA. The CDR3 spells CSVWSDRLAGSTDTQYF. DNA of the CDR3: TGCAGCGTTTGGTCCGATCGACTAGCGGGGAGCACAGATACGCAGTATTTT.

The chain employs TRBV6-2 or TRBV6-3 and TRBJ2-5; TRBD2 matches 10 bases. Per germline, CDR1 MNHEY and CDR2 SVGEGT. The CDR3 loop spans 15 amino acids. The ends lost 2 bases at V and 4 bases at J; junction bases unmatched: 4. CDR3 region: CASSYVASGGETQYF. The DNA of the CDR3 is TGTGCCAGCAGTTACGTGGCTAGCGGGGGAGAGACCCAGTACTTC.

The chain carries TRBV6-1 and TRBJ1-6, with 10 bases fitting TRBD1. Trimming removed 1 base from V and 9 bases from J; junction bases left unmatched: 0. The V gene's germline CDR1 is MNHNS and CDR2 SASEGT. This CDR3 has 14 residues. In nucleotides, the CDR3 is TGTGCCAGCAGTGAAGGACAGGGGGCTTCACCCCTCCACTTT. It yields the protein CASSEGQGASPLHF.

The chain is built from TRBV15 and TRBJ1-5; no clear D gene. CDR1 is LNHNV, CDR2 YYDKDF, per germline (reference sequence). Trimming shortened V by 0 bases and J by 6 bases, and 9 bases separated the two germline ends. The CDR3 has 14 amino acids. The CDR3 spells CATSREAGSQPQHF. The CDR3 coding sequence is TGTGCCACCAGCAGAGAGGCGGGGAGTCAGCCCCAGCATTTT.

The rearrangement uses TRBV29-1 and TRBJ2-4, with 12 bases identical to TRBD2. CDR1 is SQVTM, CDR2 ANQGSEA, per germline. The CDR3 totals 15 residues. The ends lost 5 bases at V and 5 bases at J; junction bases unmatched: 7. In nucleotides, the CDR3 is TGCAGCGTTTCACTAGCGGGGGGAACCCAAAACATTCAGTACTTC. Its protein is CSVSLAGGTQNIQYF.

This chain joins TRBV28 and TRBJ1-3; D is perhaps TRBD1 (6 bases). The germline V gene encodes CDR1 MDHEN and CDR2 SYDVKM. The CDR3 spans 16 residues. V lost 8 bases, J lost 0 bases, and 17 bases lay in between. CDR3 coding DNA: TGTGCCAGCGCCTCACAGGGACCAAGCTCTGGAAACACCATATATTTT. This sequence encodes CASASQGPSSGNTIYF.

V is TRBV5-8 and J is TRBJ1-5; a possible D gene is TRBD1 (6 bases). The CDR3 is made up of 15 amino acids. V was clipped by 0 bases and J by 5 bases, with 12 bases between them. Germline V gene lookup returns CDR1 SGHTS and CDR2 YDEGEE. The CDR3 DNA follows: TGTGCCAGCAGCTTGGCCGATGCAGGGGATCAGCCCCAGCATTTT. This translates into CASSLADAGDQPQHF.

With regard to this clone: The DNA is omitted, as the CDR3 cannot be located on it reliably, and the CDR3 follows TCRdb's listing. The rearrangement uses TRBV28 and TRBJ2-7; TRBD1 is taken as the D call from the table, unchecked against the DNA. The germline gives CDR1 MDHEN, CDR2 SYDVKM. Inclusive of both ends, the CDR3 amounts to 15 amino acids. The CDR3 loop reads CASSRAGQGIYEQYF.

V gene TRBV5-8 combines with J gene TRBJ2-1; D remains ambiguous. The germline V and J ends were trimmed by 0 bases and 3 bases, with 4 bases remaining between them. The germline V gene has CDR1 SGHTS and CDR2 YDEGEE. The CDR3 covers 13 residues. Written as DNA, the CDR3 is TGTGCCAGCAGCTTGGTCCTCTACAATGAGCAGTTCTTC. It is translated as CASSLVLYNEQFF.

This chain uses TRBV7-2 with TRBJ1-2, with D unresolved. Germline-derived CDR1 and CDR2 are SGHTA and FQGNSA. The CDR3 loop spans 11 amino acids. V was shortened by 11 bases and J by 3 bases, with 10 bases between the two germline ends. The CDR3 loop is CALREYYGYTF. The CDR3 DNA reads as TGTGCCCTCCGGGAGTACTATGGCTACACCTTC.

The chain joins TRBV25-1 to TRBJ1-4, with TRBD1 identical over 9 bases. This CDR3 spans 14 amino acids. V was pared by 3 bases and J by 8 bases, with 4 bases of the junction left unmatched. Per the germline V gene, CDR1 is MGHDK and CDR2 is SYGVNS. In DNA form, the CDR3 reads TGTGCCAGCAGTGACGGACAGGGGCGGGAAAAACTGTTTTTT. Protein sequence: CASSDGQGREKLFF.

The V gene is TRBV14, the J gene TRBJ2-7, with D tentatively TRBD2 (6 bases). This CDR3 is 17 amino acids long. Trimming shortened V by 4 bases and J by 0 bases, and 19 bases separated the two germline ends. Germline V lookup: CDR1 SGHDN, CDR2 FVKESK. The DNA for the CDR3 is TGTGCCAGCAGCCTCGGGACTCTAAACCCGAGCTCCTACGAGCAGTACTTC. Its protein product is CASSLGTLNPSSYEQYF. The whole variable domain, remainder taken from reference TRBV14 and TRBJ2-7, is EAGVTQFPSHSVIEKGQTVTLRCDPISGHDNLYWYRRVMGKEIKFLLHFVKESKQDESGMPNNRFLAERTGGTYSTLKVQPAELEDSGVYFCASSLGTLNPSSYEQYFGPGTRLTVT.

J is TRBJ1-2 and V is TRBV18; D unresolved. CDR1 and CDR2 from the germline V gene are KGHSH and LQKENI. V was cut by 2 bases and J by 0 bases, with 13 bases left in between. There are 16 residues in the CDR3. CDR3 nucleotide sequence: TGTGCCAGCTCACCAATGGGAGCCCAAGCTAACTATGGCTACACCTTC. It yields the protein CASSPMGAQANYGYTF.

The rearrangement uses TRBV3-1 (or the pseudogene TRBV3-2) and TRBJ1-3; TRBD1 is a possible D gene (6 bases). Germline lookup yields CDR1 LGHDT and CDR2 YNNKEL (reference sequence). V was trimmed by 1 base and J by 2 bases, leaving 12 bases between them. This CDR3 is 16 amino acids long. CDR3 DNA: TGTGCCAGCAGCCAAGGGGATCAGGGGCCTGGAAACACCATATATTTT. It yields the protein CASSQGDQGPGNTIYF.

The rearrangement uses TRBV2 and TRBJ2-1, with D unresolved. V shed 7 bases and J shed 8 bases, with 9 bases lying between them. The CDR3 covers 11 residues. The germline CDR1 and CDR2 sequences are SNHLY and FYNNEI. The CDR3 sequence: CASTLLDEQFF. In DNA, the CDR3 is TGTGCCAGCACCCTACTGGATGAGCAGTTCTTC. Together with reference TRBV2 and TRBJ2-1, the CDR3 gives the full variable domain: EPEVTQTPSHQVTQMGQEVILRCVPISNHLYFYWYRQILGQKVEFLVSFYNNEISEKSEIFDDQFSVERPDGSNFTLKIRSTKLEDSAMYFCASTLLDEQFFGPGTRLTVL.

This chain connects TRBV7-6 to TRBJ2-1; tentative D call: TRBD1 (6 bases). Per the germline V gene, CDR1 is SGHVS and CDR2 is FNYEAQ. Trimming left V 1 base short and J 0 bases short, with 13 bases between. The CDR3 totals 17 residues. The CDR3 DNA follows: TGTGCCAGCAGCTTAGAGGCCAGGGGAAACTCCTACAATGAGCAGTTCTTC. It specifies CASSLEARGNSYNEQFF.

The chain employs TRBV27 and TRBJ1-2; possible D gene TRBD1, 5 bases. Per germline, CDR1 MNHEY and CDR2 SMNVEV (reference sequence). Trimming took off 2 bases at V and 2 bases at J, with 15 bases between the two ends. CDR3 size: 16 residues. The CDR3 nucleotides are TGTGCCAGCAGTTTAAGGGACGGACCATCGAACTATGGCTACACCTTC. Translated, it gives CASSLRDGPSNYGYTF.

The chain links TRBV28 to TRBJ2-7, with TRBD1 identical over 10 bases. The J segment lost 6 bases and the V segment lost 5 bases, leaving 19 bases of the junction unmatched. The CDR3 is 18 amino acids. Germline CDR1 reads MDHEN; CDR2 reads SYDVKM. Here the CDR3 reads CASSQRFWRRQGAGEQYF. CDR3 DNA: TGTGCCAGCAGTCAAAGATTCTGGCGGCGACAGGGGGCTGGCGAGCAGTACTTC.

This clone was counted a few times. The CDR3 coding sequence is TGTGCCAGCAGCTTTAGCGGGGGGGAGTTTAGGGATACGCAGTATTTT. Protein sequence: CASSFSGGEFRDTQYF. The chain combines TRBV7-9 with TRBJ2-3; 11 bases agree with TRBD2. Germline CDR1 and CDR2: SEHNR and FQNEAQ (reference sequence). The CDR3 contains 16 residues. After removal of 3 bases from V and 6 bases from J, the junction contained 8 bases not matched to a gene.

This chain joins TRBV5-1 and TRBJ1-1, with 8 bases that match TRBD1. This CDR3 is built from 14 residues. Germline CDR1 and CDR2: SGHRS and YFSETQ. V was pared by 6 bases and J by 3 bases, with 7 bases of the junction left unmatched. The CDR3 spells CASKNGTGHTEAFF. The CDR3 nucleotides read TGCGCCAGCAAGAACGGGACAGGTCACACTGAAGCTTTCTTT.

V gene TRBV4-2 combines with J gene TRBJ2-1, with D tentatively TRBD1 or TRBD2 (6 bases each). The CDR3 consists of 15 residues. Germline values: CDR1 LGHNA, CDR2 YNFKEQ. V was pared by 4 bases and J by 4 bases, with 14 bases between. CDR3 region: CASSPGAEAYNEQFF. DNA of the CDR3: TGTGCCAGCAGCCCGGGGGCGGAGGCTTACAATGAGCAGTTCTTC.

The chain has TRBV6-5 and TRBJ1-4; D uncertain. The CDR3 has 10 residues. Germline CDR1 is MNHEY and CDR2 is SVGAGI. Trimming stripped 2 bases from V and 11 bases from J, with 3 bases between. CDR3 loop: CASSYIKLFF. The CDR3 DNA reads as TGTGCCAGCAGTTACATCAAACTGTTTTTT.

The CDR3 reads CASSFGGDYGYTF. Here the CDR3 DNA reads TGTGCCAGCAGCTTCGGGGGGGACTATGGCTACACCTTC. This chain links TRBV7-9 with TRBJ1-2; D might be TRBD1 (5 bases). Germline V CDR1 and CDR2: SEHNR, FQNEAQ (reference sequence). V was shortened by 3 bases and J by 3 bases, with 8 bases between the two germline ends. This CDR3 has 13 residues.

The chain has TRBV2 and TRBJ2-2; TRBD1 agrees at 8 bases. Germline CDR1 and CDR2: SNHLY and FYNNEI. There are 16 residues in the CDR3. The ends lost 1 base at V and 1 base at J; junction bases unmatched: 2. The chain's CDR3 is CASSEGGTGNTGELFF. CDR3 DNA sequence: TGTGCCAGCAGTGAAGGCGGGACAGGGAACACCGGGGAGCTGTTTTTT.